This T cell receptor beta chain was recovered during a study of blood T cell repertoires in COVID-19. For the study at large: Samples came from the United States, Italy and Spain, spanning acute and convalescent COVID-19. PBMCs, B-cell-depleted T cells, or T cells were the source of the cDNA or gDNA that made up the material.

V was cut by 3 bases and J by 3 bases, with 12 bases left in between. CDR3 size: 14 residues. Per the germline V gene, CDR1 is SGDLS and CDR2 is YYNGEE. Original processing methods: Quantification of nucleated cells was approximated via reference gene primer amplification. The table came from immunoSEQ multiplex PCR; TCRdb's copy has only in-frame clones and leaves some out. V and J calls and clone size are those listed in that table; D and trimming were worked out from the DNA. The sample has tens of thousands of clones, around 83% seen once. The source is a man aged 50 or older with active COVID-19. Material for sequencing was peripheral blood. The chain has TRBV9 and TRBJ1-1; TRBD1 might be the D (5 bases). The CDR3 DNA reads as TGTGCCAGCAGCGGACAGAATAAAGACACTGAAGCTTTCTTT. This translates into CASSGQNKDTEAFF.